These 32 T cell receptor beta chains were all obtained from the same sample, sequenced in a study of blood T cell repertoires in COVID-19. This table comes from immunoSEQ multiplex PCR, and its TCRdb copy is limited to in-frame clones, with some not included. This sample has over 300,000 clones; 80% to 90% occur once, and the top ten carry roughly 1.1%. Input material: peripheral blood. The origin of the receptors is a woman aged 45-60 years with acute or convalescent COVID-19.

The J gene is TRBJ2-1, the V gene TRBV5-4; D possibly corresponds to TRBD2 (5 bases). The CDR3 is 15 amino acids. The germline V and J ends were trimmed by 3 bases and 0 bases, with 10 bases remaining between them. Germline CDR1 SGHNT, CDR2 YYREEE (reference sequence). CDR3 DNA: TGTGCCAGCAGCTCGAGGGCTAGCTCCTACAATGAGCAGTTCTTC. Translating gives CASSSRASSYNEQFF.

This clone was recorded only once. The rearrangement joins TRBV2 to TRBJ2-1, with 8 bases identical to TRBD1. With 6 bases clipped from V and 3 bases from J, the junction kept 4 bases outside the gene matches. The CDR3 is 14 residues long. Looked up from germline, CDR1 is SNHLY and CDR2 is FYNNEI. CDR3 nucleotide sequence: TGTGCCAGCAGCCTACAGGGGGTCTACAATGAGCAGTTCTTC. The encoded protein is CASSLQGVYNEQFF.

A single count supports this clone. This rearrangement joins TRBV5-1 to TRBJ1-2; tentatively, D is TRBD1 (6 bases). Per the germline V gene, CDR1 is SGHRS and CDR2 is YFSETQ. Trimming took off 4 bases at V and 1 base at J, with 14 bases between the two ends. The CDR3 covers 15 residues. Here the CDR3 reads CASSTGQIFNYGYTF. The CDR3 DNA reads as TGCGCCAGCAGCACCGGACAGATTTTTAACTATGGCTACACCTTC.

The chain links TRBV24-1 to TRBJ2-5; D is perhaps TRBD2 (6 bases). Deletions cut 9 bases from V and 5 bases from J, with 15 bases between. This CDR3 has 13 amino acids. The germline V gene encodes CDR1 KGHDR and CDR2 SFDVKD. The DNA of the CDR3 is TGTGCCACCGGCCGCGGGGCAGGGGAGACCCAGTACTTC. This translates into CATGRGAGETQYF.

The V and J genes are TRBV27 and TRBJ2-2; TRBD2 agrees at 10 bases. The J segment lost 0 bases and the V segment lost 2 bases, leaving 6 bases of the junction unmatched. The CDR3 runs 18 residues. Germline V gives CDR1 MNHEY, CDR2 SMNVEV (reference sequence). The CDR3 nucleotides are TGTGCCAGCAGTTTAAGGGGACTAGCGTTCGCGAACACCGGGGAGCTGTTTTTT. It is translated as CASSLRGLAFANTGELFF.

CDR3 residues: CASSDGPTGSYGYTF. CDR3 DNA: TGTGCCAGCAGCGACGGTCCCACGGGGAGCTATGGCTACACCTTC. The chain uses TRBV6-4 and TRBJ1-2, with D unresolved. V lost 6 bases and J lost 4, with 18 bases in between. This CDR3 region has 15 residues. Germline CDR1 MRHNA, CDR2 SNTAGT.

The CDR3 is CASSLQPGGETQYF. CDR3 DNA sequence: TGTGCCAGCAGCCTACAGCCGGGGGGGGAGACCCAGTACTTC. The J gene is TRBJ2-5, the V gene TRBV7-2, with TRBD2 matching 8 bases. V was clipped by 5 bases and J by 5 bases; unmatched bases: 7. In germline, CDR1 is SGHTA, CDR2 FQGNSA. The CDR3 spans 14 residues.

Turning to this clone: A much bigger clone sits one base away, suggesting this may be a read error. This CDR3 is also generated by other DNA sequences in the sample. The J gene is TRBJ1-1, the V gene TRBV7-9; the D gene is possibly TRBD1 (5 bases). The CDR3 has 13 residues. The germline V gene has CDR1 SEHNR and CDR2 FQNEAQ (reference sequence). Trimming took off 5 bases at V and 1 base at J, with 8 bases between the two ends. The CDR3 DNA reads TGTGCCAGCAGCAAAACAGGGAACACTGAAGCTTTCTTT. This encodes CASSKTGNTEAFF.

V is TRBV7-8 and J is TRBJ2-7; 9 nucleotides line up with TRBD1. Germline V CDR1 and CDR2: SGHVS, FQNEAQ. The V segment lost 5 bases and the J segment 6 bases; nucleotides outside the gene matches: 5. CDR3 length equals 13 residues. CDR3 nucleotide sequence: TGTGCCAGCAGCCCAGGGACAGGGTTCGAGCAGTACTTC. Translation: CASSPGTGFEQYF. The full variable domain, with the rest looked up from reference TRBV7-8 and TRBJ2-7, is GAGVSQSPRYKVAKRGQDVALRCDPISGHVSLFWYQQALGQGPEFLTYFQNEAQLDKSGLPSDRFFAERPEGSVSTLKIQRTQQEDSAVYLCASSPGTGFEQYFGPGTRLTVT.

This clone showed up just a few times. The V and J genes are TRBV6-2 or TRBV6-3 and TRBJ2-1; D ambiguous. The CDR3 is 15 residues long. Germline V gene lookup returns CDR1 MNHEY and CDR2 SVGEGT. V lost 1 base and J 1 base, leaving 8 bases between the germline ends. The CDR3 here is CASSYLSASYNEQFF. Written as DNA, the CDR3 is TGTGCCAGCAGTTACTTAAGCGCTTCCTACAATGAGCAGTTCTTC.

The CDR3 DNA follows: TGCGCCAGCAGCTTGGGAGTACGGAACACTGAAGCTTTCTTT. It is translated as CASSLGVRNTEAFF. The V and J genes are TRBV5-1 and TRBJ1-1; no reliable D call. Trimming left V 0 bases short and J 1 base short, with 7 bases between. Germline values: CDR1 SGHRS, CDR2 YFSETQ. The CDR3 extends over 14 amino acids. Complete variable domain (other parts from reference TRBV5-1 and TRBJ1-1): KAGVTQTPRYLIKTRGQQVTLSCSPISGHRSVSWYQQTPGQGLQFLFEYFSETQRNKGNFPGRFSGRQFSNSRSEMNVSTLELGDSALYLCASSLGVRNTEAFFGQGTRLTVV.

This sequence joins TRBV27 and TRBJ2-2; 14 bases are shared with TRBD2. The V and J ends lost 3 bases and 4 bases, in that order; junction bases with no gene match: 7. The CDR3 runs 18 residues. CDR1 is MNHEY and CDR2 is SMNVEV in the germline V gene (reference sequence). The CDR3 coding sequence is TGTGCCAGCAGTTTTAGGACTAGCGGGAGGACGCCCACCGGGGAGCTGTTTTTT. Its protein product is CASSFRTSGRTPTGELFF.

This chain links TRBV14 with TRBJ2-5, with D perhaps matching TRBD1 (6 bases). The germline V gene encodes CDR1 SGHDN and CDR2 FVKESK. V lost 1 base and J 2 bases, leaving 14 bases between the germline ends. The CDR3 runs to 16 residues. In nucleotides, the CDR3 is TGTGCCAGCAGCCAAGCGAGGGTAGGGGGACAAGAGACCCAGTACTTC. It translates to CASSQARVGGQETQYF.

The DNA for the CDR3 is TGTGCCAGCAGCAGAACCCCCGGGTATGAGACCCAGTACTTC. This sequence encodes CASSRTPGYETQYF. The chain has TRBV7-2 and TRBJ2-5; D remains ambiguous. The V end was cut by 5 bases, the J end by 5 bases, with 15 bases between. CDR1 and CDR2 from the germline V gene are SGHTA and FQGNSA. The CDR3 has 14 residues. The whole variable domain, remainder taken from reference TRBV7-2 and TRBJ2-5, is GAGVSQSPSNKVTEKGKDVELRCDPISGHTALYWYRQSLGQGLEFLIYFQGNSAPDKSGLPSDRFSAERTGGSVSTLTIQRTQQEDSAVYLCASSRTPGYETQYFGPGTRLLVL.

V is TRBV5-1 and J is TRBJ2-7; 7 bases are a match to TRBD1. From germline, CDR1 is SGHRS and CDR2 YFSETQ. V lost 4 bases, J lost 1 base, and 5 bases stayed unmatched. CDR3 length: 14 residues. CDR3 sequence: CASSGTETSYEQYF. The CDR3 nucleotides are TGCGCCAGCAGCGGGACAGAGACATCCTACGAGCAGTACTTC.

The rearrangement uses TRBV7-9 and TRBJ1-2; tentative D call: TRBD1 (6 bases). This CDR3 contains 13 residues. V gave up 1 base and J gave up 9 bases, with 12 bases separating them. The germline CDR1 and CDR2 sequences are SEHNR and FQNEAQ (reference sequence). The CDR3 nucleotides are TGTGCCAGCAGCTTAGATGGGGGCGGAAGCTACACCTTC. Its translation is CASSLDGGGSYTF.

This chain joins TRBV6-5 and TRBJ2-7; D might be TRBD2 (5 bases). This CDR3 comprises 14 residues. Germline assignment: CDR1 MNHEY and CDR2 SVGAGI. V lost 0 bases and J lost 3, with 9 bases in between. CDR3: CASSYSGSVYEQYF. CDR3 coding DNA: TGTGCCAGCAGTTACTCGGGTAGCGTCTACGAGCAGTACTTC.

The chain uses TRBV7-9 and TRBJ2-6; 9 bases are a match to TRBD1. The length of the CDR3 is 19 residues. J was trimmed by 0 bases and V by 3 bases; bases with no gene match: 9. Germline V gene sequence: CDR1 SEHNR, CDR2 FQNEAQ (reference sequence). The CDR3 coding sequence is TGTGCCAGCAGCTTCATTGACAGGGGGACATACTCTGGGGCCAACGTCCTGACTTTC. Its protein is CASSFIDRGTYSGANVLTF.

DNA for the CDR3: TGTGCCAGCAGTTACTCGACAGGCTATGGCTACACCTTC. This translates into CASSYSTGYGYTF. The chain employs TRBV6-5 and TRBJ1-2; perhaps TRBD1 as D (6 bases). CDR3 length equals 13 residues. Looked up from germline, CDR1 is MNHEY and CDR2 is SVGAGI. V was trimmed by 0 bases and J by 4 bases, leaving 6 bases between them.

The V call is TRBV7-3, the J call TRBJ2-2; D is unresolved. V lost 2 bases, J lost 2 bases, and 6 bases lay in between. The germline gives CDR1 SGHTA, CDR2 FQGTGA. The CDR3 contains 14 residues. The CDR3 sequence is CASSLLRNTGELFF. In DNA, the CDR3 is TGTGCCAGCAGCTTACTTCGTAACACCGGGGAGCTGTTTTTT.

Notes on this clone: The sample contains more than one DNA sequence encoding this CDR3. The rearrangement uses TRBV9 and TRBJ1-2, with D perhaps matching TRBD1 (6 bases). The CDR3 runs 11 residues. CDR1 and CDR2 (germline): SGDLS, YYNGEE. V dropped 2 bases and J dropped 9 bases, with 8 bases sitting between them. CDR3 sequence (DNA): TGTGCCAGCAGCGTGGACAGAAGCTACACCTTC. It specifies CASSVDRSYTF.

This clone appeared many times. The chain has TRBV5-1 and TRBJ2-5; 11 nucleotides match TRBD2. CDR1 and CDR2 (germline): SGHRS, YFSETQ. V dropped 2 bases and J dropped 2; count of bases not matched to a gene: 2. The CDR3 totals 15 residues. CDR3 loop: CASSLGTSGQETQYF. The CDR3 nucleotides read TGCGCCAGCAGCTTAGGGACTAGCGGACAAGAGACCCAGTACTTC.

J is TRBJ2-1 and V is TRBV5-1; TRBD1 is a possible D gene (5 bases). The CDR3 is made up of 13 amino acids. Per germline, CDR1 SGHRS and CDR2 YFSETQ. The V and J ends lost 8 bases and 0 bases respectively, with 9 bases between them. CDR3 sequence: CASSGLSYNEQFF. The CDR3 DNA reads as TGCGCCAGTTCAGGGCTCTCCTACAATGAGCAGTTCTTC.

This chain links TRBV12-3 or TRBV12-4 with TRBJ1-4; D is perhaps TRBD1 (6 bases). The CDR3 totals 13 residues. Trimming pared 2 bases from V and 6 bases from J, leaving 7 bases between. The chain's CDR3 is CASSLQGYEKLFF. DNA of the CDR3: TGTGCCAGCAGTTTACAGGGGTATGAAAAACTGTTTTTT.

The rearrangement uses TRBV7-3 and TRBJ2-1; TRBD2 matches 10 bases. Trimming cost V 2 bases and J 4 bases; bases outside gene matches: 5. CDR1 and CDR2 (germline): SGHTA, FQGTGA. There are 16 residues in the CDR3. The CDR3 sequence: CASSLAGTSAYNEQFF. CDR3 DNA sequence: TGTGCCAGCAGCTTAGCCGGGACTAGCGCTTACAATGAGCAGTTCTTC.

In DNA, the CDR3 is TGTGCCAGTAGTGTGGGCCCCCATCAGCCCCAGCATTTT. Protein product: CASSVGPHQPQHF. The V and J genes are TRBV19 and TRBJ1-5, with D unresolved. The length of the CDR3 is 13 residues. From germline, CDR1 is LNHDA and CDR2 SQIVND (reference sequence). The V end was cut by 5 bases, the J end by 5 bases, with 10 bases between.

The chain links TRBV4-1 to TRBJ1-1; possible D gene TRBD1, 6 bases. The germline V gene encodes CDR1 MGHRA and CDR2 YSYEKL. V lost 4 bases and J lost 5, with 23 bases in between. The CDR3 has 17 residues. Written as DNA, the CDR3 is TGCGCCAGCAGCCCCGAACTAATCAGGGGACCCCGAACTGAAGCTTTCTTT. Translating it yields CASSPELIRGPRTEAFF.

The rearrangement links TRBV9 to TRBJ2-3, with a weak D call TRBD2 (6 bases). Germline V CDR1 and CDR2: SGDLS, YYNGEE. This CDR3 region has 16 residues. V was clipped by 0 bases and J by 3 bases, with 14 bases between them. CDR3 DNA: TGTGCCAGCAGCGTAGGGGGAGTAGCGGAGACAGATACGCAGTATTTT. Its protein product is CASSVGGVAETDTQYF.

The J gene is TRBJ1-4, the V gene TRBV7-9; TRBD1 aligns across 8 bases. V lost 7 bases, J lost 7 bases, and 11 bases stayed unmatched. There are 15 residues in the CDR3. Germline V gives CDR1 SEHNR, CDR2 FQNEAQ (reference sequence). CDR3 nucleotide sequence: TGTGCCAGCATCAACCAGGGGGCGCTTAGTGAAAAACTGTTTTTT. This encodes CASINQGALSEKLFF.

This chain uses TRBV5-1 with TRBJ1-4, with D unclear. The germline gives CDR1 SGHRS, CDR2 YFSETQ. V gave up 5 bases and J gave up 0 bases, with 11 bases separating them. The CDR3 contains 15 residues. This CDR3 is CASRSSGATNEKLFF. DNA for the CDR3: TGCGCCAGCAGATCTTCGGGAGCAACTAATGAAAAACTGTTTTTT.

This clone was counted a single time. The chain couples TRBV27 to TRBJ2-7; TRBD1 is a possible D gene (5 bases). Trimming stripped 5 bases from V and 4 bases from J, with 15 bases between. Germline values: CDR1 MNHEY, CDR2 SMNVEV (reference sequence). The CDR3 extends over 14 amino acids. CDR3 protein: CASSTSRDQYEQYF. CDR3 sequence (DNA): TGTGCCAGCAGTACAAGCAGGGATCAGTACGAGCAGTACTTC.

The chain carries TRBV9 and TRBJ1-4; a possible D gene is TRBD1 (5 bases). V was pared by 1 base and J by 3 bases, with 7 bases between. Germline loops: CDR1 SGDLS, CDR2 YYNGEE. The CDR3 length is 14 residues. The CDR3 region has the DNA TGTGCCAGCAGCGTACCAGGGTCTAATGAAAAACTGTTTTTT. Its translation: CASSVPGSNEKLFF.